Below, one T cell receptor (beta chain) is given with its context. Antigen specificity is unknown. PCR primers comprised 60 Vbeta and 13 Jbeta primers. Sequencing was performed with immunoSEQ multiplex PCR; in TCRdb, only in-frame clones are kept and a portion is missing. The table includes 180,000 or so clones, approximately 85% detected once. The CDR3 extends over 14 amino acids. The V and J ends lost 2 bases and 1 base respectively, with 9 bases between them. The germline V gene encodes CDR1 KGHSH and CDR2 LQKENI. Donors showed nominal health when sampled, although they likely had unrecorded immune exposures. The sample originates from a study of cytomegalovirus exposure and HLA in healthy donors. Overall study results and limits: The study recorded over 150 TCR beta chains that were cytomegalovirus-associated. Because they were indistinguishable, some V segments, including TRBV6-2 and TRBV6-3, were excluded. Later analysis suggested links between common viral pathogens and several top significant clusters.

The receptor was derived from a young man in good health and CMV-seropositive. The source material was PBMCs. V gene TRBV18 combines with J gene TRBJ2-7; possible D gene TRBD1, 6 bases. The CDR3 loop reads CASSPFGQSYEQYF. For the CDR3, the DNA is TGTGCCAGCTCACCATTCGGACAGTCCTACGAGCAGTACTTC. Variable domain in full (rest from reference TRBV18 and TRBJ2-7): NAGVMQNPRHLVRRRGQEARLRCSPMKGHSHVYWYRQLPEEGLKFMVYLQKENIIDESGMPKERFSAEFPKEGPSILRIQQVVRGDSAAYFCASSPFGQSYEQYFGPGTRLTVT.